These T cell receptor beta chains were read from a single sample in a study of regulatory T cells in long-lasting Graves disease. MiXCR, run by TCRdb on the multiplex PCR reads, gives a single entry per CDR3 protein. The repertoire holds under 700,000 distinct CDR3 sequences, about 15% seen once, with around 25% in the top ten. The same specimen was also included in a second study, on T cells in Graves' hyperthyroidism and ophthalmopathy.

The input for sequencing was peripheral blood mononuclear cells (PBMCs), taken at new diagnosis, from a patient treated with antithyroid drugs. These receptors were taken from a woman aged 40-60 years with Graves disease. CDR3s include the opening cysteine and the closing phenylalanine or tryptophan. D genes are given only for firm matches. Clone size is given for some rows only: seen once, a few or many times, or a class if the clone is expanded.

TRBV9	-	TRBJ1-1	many	CASSVSFMNTEAFF	TGTGCCAGCAGCGTATCCTTCATGAACACTGAAGCTTTCTTT
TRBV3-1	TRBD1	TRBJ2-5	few	CASSPGETGEETQYF	TGTGCCAGCAGCCCCGGAGAGACAGGGGAAGAGACCCAGTACTTC
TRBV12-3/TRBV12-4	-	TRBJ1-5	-	CASSLFLRGNQPQHF	TGTGCCAGCAGTTTATTCCTGAGGGGCAATCAGCCCCAGCATTTT
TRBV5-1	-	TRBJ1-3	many	CASSLAGTRSGNTIYF	TGCGCCAGCAGCTTGGCCGGCACTCGCTCTGGAAACACCATATATTTT
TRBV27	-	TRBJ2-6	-	CTSGEGGSGANVLTF	TGTACCAGCGGCGAAGGGGGGTCTGGGGCCAACGTCCTGACTTTC
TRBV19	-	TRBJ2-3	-	CASSTPGLSTDTQYF	TGTGCCAGTAGTACCCCGGGACTTAGCACAGATACGCAGTATTTT
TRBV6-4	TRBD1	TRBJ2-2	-	CASSDHRGSGELFF	TGTGCCAGCAGTGACCACAGGGGATCCGGGGAGCTGTTTTTT
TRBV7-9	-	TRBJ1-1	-	CASSPGGLWVSTEAFF	TGTGCCAGCAGCCCAGGAGGGTTATGGGTGTCCACTGAAGCTTTCTTT
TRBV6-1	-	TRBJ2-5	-	CASRHRAVTETQYF	TGTGCCAGCAGGCACAGGGCGGTTACAGAGACCCAGTACTTC
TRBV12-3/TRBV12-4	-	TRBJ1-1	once	CASTPSAEAFF	TGTGCCAGCACCCCCTCAGCTGAAGCTTTCTTT
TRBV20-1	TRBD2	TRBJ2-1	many	CSARVPGLAGAYNEQFF	TGCAGTGCTAGAGTCCCGGGACTAGCGGGGGCCTACAATGAGCAGTTCTTC
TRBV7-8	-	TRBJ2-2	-	CASSLAHSRGVDGELFF	TGTGCCAGCAGCTTAGCCCACTCGCGGGGAGTGGACGGGGAGCTGTTTTTT
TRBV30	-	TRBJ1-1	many	CAWSVRWGLNTEAFF	TGTGCCTGGAGTGTACGGTGGGGGCTGAACACTGAAGCTTTCTTT
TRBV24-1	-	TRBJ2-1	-	CATSDTDRGASYNEQFF	TGTGCCACCAGTGACACCGACCGGGGGGCCTCCTACAATGAGCAGTTCTTC
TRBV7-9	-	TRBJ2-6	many	CASSLDQAGTGANVLTF	TGTGCCAGCAGCTTGGATCAGGCAGGGACTGGGGCCAACGTCCTGACTTTC
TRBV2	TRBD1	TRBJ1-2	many	CASLAGGNYGYTF	TGTGCCAGCCTTGCAGGGGGTAACTATGGCTACACCTTC
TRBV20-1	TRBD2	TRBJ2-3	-	CSATPTSGGASDTQYF	TGCAGTGCTACCCCGACTAGCGGGGGGGCCTCAGATACGCAGTATTTT
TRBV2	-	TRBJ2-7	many	CASLSGRGAAGVTYEQYF	TGTGCCAGCCTGAGCGGCAGGGGGGCAGCGGGTGTTACCTACGAGCAGTACTTC
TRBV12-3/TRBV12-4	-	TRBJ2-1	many	CASSPSTGTDLYNEQFF	TGTGCCAGCAGTCCTAGTACCGGGACTGACCTATACAATGAGCAGTTCTTC
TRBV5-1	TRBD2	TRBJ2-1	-	CASSLGASGGAANEQFF	TGCGCCAGCAGCTTGGGGGCTAGCGGGGGGGCGGCCAATGAGCAGTTCTTC
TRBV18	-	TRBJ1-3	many	CASSAMEDSGNTIYF	TGTGCCAGCTCCGCGATGGAGGACTCTGGAAACACCATATATTTT
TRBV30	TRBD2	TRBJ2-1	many	CAWSVLDTGGPNEQFF	TGTGCCTGGAGTGTACTCGATACGGGGGGGCCAAATGAGCAGTTCTTC
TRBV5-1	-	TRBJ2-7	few	CASRNGTSSSYEQYF	TGCGCCAGCAGAAACGGGACATCTAGCTCCTACGAGCAGTACTTC
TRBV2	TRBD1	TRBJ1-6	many	CASSDWDRGNSPLHF	TGTGCCAGCAGTGATTGGGACAGGGGTAATTCACCCCTCCACTTT